Listed here are 15 T cell receptor beta chains from one sample, sequenced in a study of blood T cell repertoires in COVID-19. Measured with immunoSEQ multiplex PCR; TCRdb has only the in-frame clones, and not every one. The table lists a few hundred thousand clones, 80% to 90% of them singletons, with around 4% in the top ten. Sequencing used PBMCs or T cells enriched from blood (not recorded which). The receptors derive from a middle-aged woman with acute COVID-19.

This chain connects TRBV12-3 or TRBV12-4 to TRBJ1-5; 8 nucleotides align to TRBD1. CDR3 length: 13 residues. V dropped 6 bases and J dropped 7; count of bases not matched to a gene: 5. The CDR3 loop is CASSPDRGQPQHF. DNA for the CDR3: TGTGCCAGCAGCCCCGACAGGGGACAGCCCCAGCATTTT.

This clone has just a few counts. The J gene is TRBJ2-2, the V gene TRBV7-2; TRBD2 aligns across 13 bases. Losses at the gene ends were 5 bases for V and 5 bases for J; bases not matched to a gene: 2. This CDR3 has 15 residues. Germline lookup yields CDR1 SGHTA and CDR2 FQGNSA. The CDR3 sequence is CASSILAGGTGELFF. CDR3 sequence (DNA): TGTGCCAGCAGCATACTAGCGGGAGGGACCGGGGAGCTGTTTTTT.

V and J are TRBV3-1 (or the pseudogene TRBV3-2) and TRBJ2-7, with TRBD2 matching over 7 bases. The germline CDR1 and CDR2 sequences are LGHDT and YNNKEL (reference sequence). CDR3 size: 16 residues. Trimming at V came to 1 base and at J to 2 bases, leaving 8 bases not matched to a gene. The CDR3 loop reads CASSQGTGGITYEQYF. In DNA, the CDR3 is TGTGCCAGCAGCCAAGGAACGGGAGGCATAACCTACGAGCAGTACTTC.

V is TRBV5-8 and J is TRBJ2-7; TRBD1 matches at 8 bases. This CDR3 comprises 15 residues. Germline values: CDR1 SGHTS, CDR2 YDEGEE. With 3 bases clipped from V and 2 bases from J, the junction kept 7 bases outside the gene matches. The CDR3 bases are TGTGCCAGCAGCTCCGGACAGGGAAGCCCCTACGAGCAGTACTTC. This encodes CASSSGQGSPYEQYF.

This clone was seen once. The J gene is TRBJ1-2, the V gene TRBV10-3, with TRBD1 matching 9 bases. This CDR3 has 15 residues. From germline, CDR1 is ENHRY and CDR2 SYGVKD. J lost 0 bases, V lost 8 bases, and 7 bases had no gene match. The CDR3 nucleotides read TGTGCCATCGGGGGACAGGGAGGCGCTAACTATGGCTACACCTTC. This gives the protein CAIGGQGGANYGYTF.

This clone was detected once. CDR3 loop: CASSQPGAGANVLTF. DNA for the CDR3: TGTGCCAGCAGCCAACCAGGGGCTGGGGCCAACGTCCTGACTTTC. The V and J genes are TRBV6-5 and TRBJ2-6; TRBD1 might be the D (6 bases). The CDR3 is 15 residues long. The germline V gene has CDR1 MNHEY and CDR2 SVGAGI. V lost 6 bases and J 2 bases, leaving 11 bases between the germline ends.

The rearrangement joins TRBV6-4 to TRBJ2-2, with D unresolved. V lost 1 base to trimming and J lost 6 bases, with 9 bases between them. CDR3 size: 14 residues. Germline CDR1 MRHNA, CDR2 SNTAGT. Here the CDR3 reads CASSDYPGAGELFF. The CDR3 region has the DNA TGTGCCAGCAGTGACTATCCAGGCGCCGGGGAGCTGTTTTTT.

The CDR3 nucleotides read TGTGCCAGCAGCTCAGGCAGGGGGCCGGAGACCCAGTACTTC. Encoded protein: CASSSGRGPETQYF. V usage is TRBV5-6 and J usage is TRBJ2-5, with 8 bases that match TRBD1. V lost 3 bases, J lost 5 bases, and 6 bases stayed unmatched. CDR3 length equals 14 residues. Germline assignment: CDR1 SGHDT and CDR2 YYEEEE.

This chain joins TRBV29-1 and TRBJ1-2; D uncertain. Trimming took off 4 bases at V and 6 bases at J, with 12 bases between the two ends. Per germline, CDR1 SQVTM and CDR2 ANQGSEA. This CDR3 comprises 12 residues. DNA for the CDR3: TGCAGCGTTGCGACAATTAGAGATGGCTACACCTTC. Protein sequence: CSVATIRDGYTF.

This clone counts as medium-sized. V gene TRBV19 combines with J gene TRBJ1-1, with TRBD1 matching 10 bases. With V trimmed by 9 bases and J by 7 bases, 5 bases remained unmatched. The CDR3 has 12 residues. Germline CDR1 and CDR2: LNHDA and SQIVND (reference sequence). The CDR3 nucleotides are TGTGCCAGCATAGACAGGGGGCGTGAAGCTTTCTTT. Protein sequence: CASIDRGREAFF.

The chain is built from TRBV6-4 and TRBJ1-2, with 7 bases aligning to TRBD1. The CDR3 is 15 amino acids. V gave up 3 bases and J gave up 1 base; unmatched junction bases: 5. Germline V gene sequence: CDR1 MRHNA, CDR2 SNTAGT. CDR3 in DNA: TGTGCCAGCAGTGAGCGGACAGGAAATAACTATGGCTACACCTTC. It encodes CASSERTGNNYGYTF.

The chain has TRBV5-5 and TRBJ2-7; a possible D gene is TRBD2 (7 bases). The CDR3 consists of 17 residues. The germline V and J ends were trimmed by 4 bases and 6 bases, with 26 bases remaining between them. Germline V lookup: CDR1 SGHKS, CDR2 YYEKEE (reference sequence). CDR3 nucleotides: TGTGCCAGCAGCCCGCGGGGAGGGGGGTCCGCGTTCCCCGAGCAGTACTTC. Its protein is CASSPRGGGSAFPEQYF. Based on the CDR3 plus reference TRBV5-5 and TRBJ2-7, the full variable domain is DAGVTQSPTHLIKTRGQQVTLRCSPISGHKSVSWYQQVLGQGPQFIFQYYEKEERGRGNFPDRFSARQFPNYSSELNVNALLLGDSALYLCASSPRGGGSAFPEQYFGPGTRLTVT.

The chain employs TRBV5-4 and TRBJ1-2; 7 bases agree with TRBD1. This CDR3 contains 14 residues. Germline trimming cut 4 bases from V and 4 bases from J; bases unmatched to any gene: 7. Germline V gene sequence: CDR1 SGHNT, CDR2 YYREEE (reference sequence). Here the CDR3 reads CASSLPTGTYGYTF. CDR3 bases: TGTGCCAGCAGCCTACCGACAGGGACCTATGGCTACACCTTC.

This sequence joins TRBV5-1 and TRBJ1-2, with TRBD1 matching 8 bases. The CDR3 contains 15 residues. Germline V gene data show CDR1 as SGHRS and CDR2 as YFSETQ. The junction had 6 bases not matched to a gene; V was cut back by 2 bases and J by 3 bases. For the CDR3, the DNA is TGCGCCAGCAGCTTTAATCCAGGGGGCGACTATGGCTACACCTTC. As protein: CASSFNPGGDYGYTF. The full variable domain, completed using reference TRBV5-1 and TRBJ1-2, is KAGVTQTPRYLIKTRGQQVTLSCSPISGHRSVSWYQQTPGQGLQFLFEYFSETQRNKGNFPGRFSGRQFSNSRSEMNVSTLELGDSALYLCASSFNPGGDYGYTFGSGTRLTVV.

The CDR3 spells CASTSTGQGLCSPLHF. DNA of the CDR3: TGTGCCAGCACCTCAACGGGACAGGGGTTATGTTCACCCCTCCACTTT. The chain combines TRBV7-2 with TRBJ1-6, with 10 positions matching TRBD1. Trimming at V came to 7 bases and at J to 9 bases, leaving 12 bases not matched to a gene. The CDR3 contains 16 residues. Germline-derived CDR1 and CDR2 are SGHTA and FQGNSA.